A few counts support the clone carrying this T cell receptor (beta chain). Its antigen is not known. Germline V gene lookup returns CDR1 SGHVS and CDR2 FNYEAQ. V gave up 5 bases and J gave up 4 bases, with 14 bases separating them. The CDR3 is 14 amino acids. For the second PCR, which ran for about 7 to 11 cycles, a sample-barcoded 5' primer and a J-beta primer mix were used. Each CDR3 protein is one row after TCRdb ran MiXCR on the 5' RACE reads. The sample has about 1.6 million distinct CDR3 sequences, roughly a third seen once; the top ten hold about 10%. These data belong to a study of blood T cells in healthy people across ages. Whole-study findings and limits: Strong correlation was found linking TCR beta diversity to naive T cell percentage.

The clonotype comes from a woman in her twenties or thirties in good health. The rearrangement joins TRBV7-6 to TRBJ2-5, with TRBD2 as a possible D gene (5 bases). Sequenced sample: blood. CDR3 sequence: CASSRNEGAETQYF. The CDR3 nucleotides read TGTGCCAGCAGCCGAAACGAGGGCGCAGAGACCCAGTACTTC.